The present entry profiles one TCR beta chain with its context. The data are from a study of blood T cell repertoires in COVID-19. In the source study's methods: Estimated nucleated cell counts came from reference gene primer amplification. The repertoire was sequenced with immunoSEQ multiplex PCR; TCRdb's copy has only in-frame clones and lacks some. The V and J calls and clone size were taken over from that table, and D and trimming were inferred from the DNA. Among approximately 350,000 clones listed, roughly four fifths were seen once. Sequenced material: PBMCs or T cells enriched from blood (not recorded which). This clonotype originated in a woman aged 50 to 65 who had recovered from COVID-19.

CDR3 sequence (DNA): TGTGCCAGCGCGGGCCTGTCCAAGGATGGCTACACCTTC. Amino acids: CASAGLSKDGYTF. The chain has TRBV12-3 or TRBV12-4 and TRBJ1-2; D is ambiguous. This CDR3 is built from 13 residues. The V gene lost 8 bases and the J gene lost 6 bases, with 16 bases spanning the gap.